This TCR beta chain was sequenced during a study of cytomegalovirus exposure and HLA in healthy donors. The junction had 12 bases not matched to a gene; V was cut back by 0 bases and J by 6 bases. The germline CDR1 and CDR2 sequences are LNHNV and YYDKDF (reference sequence). CDR3 size: 18 residues. Vbeta (60) and Jbeta (13) primers were used in the PCR. Using immunoSEQ multiplex PCR, the repertoire was profiled, and TCRdb retains in-frame clones only, with some absent. The repertoire holds about 210,000 clones, with roughly four fifths as singletons. The source material was PBMCs. This clonotype was sampled from a man aged 40-55 years in good health and CMV-seropositive. J is TRBJ2-1 and V is TRBV15, with 9 bases lining up with TRBD2. Written as DNA, the CDR3 is TGTGCCACCAGCAGAGATGGTGGGGGGCGGGAGGGCCGCAATGAGCAGTTCTTC. Protein product: CATSRDGGGREGRNEQFF.